The present T cell receptor (beta chain) was sequenced within a study of control samples from healthy donors and cancer patients. Generated by immunoSEQ multiplex PCR, the TCRdb table keeps only in-frame clones and is missing some. The sample carries 200,000 or so clones, 90% to 95% recorded once. Sequenced material: blood. The sequence was collected from a man in his fifties in good health.

The CDR3 loop is CASSPRSGADTQYF. CDR3 nucleotides: TGTGCCAGCAGCCCCAGAAGCGGAGCAGATACGCAGTATTTT. J is TRBJ2-3 and V is TRBV7-2, with a tentative D call TRBD2 (5 bases). Per germline, CDR1 SGHTA and CDR2 FQGNSA. Trimming removed 5 bases from V and 4 bases from J, with 13 bases in between. There are 14 residues in the CDR3.